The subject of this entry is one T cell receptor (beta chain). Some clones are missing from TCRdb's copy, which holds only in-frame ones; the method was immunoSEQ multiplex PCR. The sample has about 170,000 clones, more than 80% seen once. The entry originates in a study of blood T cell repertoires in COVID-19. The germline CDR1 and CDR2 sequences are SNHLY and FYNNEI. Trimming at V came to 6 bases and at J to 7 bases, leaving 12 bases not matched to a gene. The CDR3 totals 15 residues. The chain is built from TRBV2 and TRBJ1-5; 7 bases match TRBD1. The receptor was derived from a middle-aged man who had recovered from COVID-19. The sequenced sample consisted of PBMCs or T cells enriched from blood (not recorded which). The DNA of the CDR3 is TGTGCCAGCAGCCCCGACAGGGCCAGGAGGCAGCCCCAGCATTTT. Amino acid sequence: CASSPDRARRQPQHF.